This T cell receptor beta chain was documented in a study of cytomegalovirus exposure and HLA in healthy donors. Study details: Across some 400 genotyped donors, about 81% landed in the Caucasian-associated ancestry cluster. Whole-study results and caveats: TCR beta chains numbering some 160 were designated cytomegalovirus-associated. Later analysis demonstrated an association between a missense DCLRE1C variant and TCR beta V- and J-gene trimming.

With 3 bases removed from V and 2 bases from J, the gap between germline ends came to 12 bases. Germline CDR1 and CDR2: LNHDA and SQIVND (reference sequence). The CDR3 runs to 15 residues. PCR employed 60 Vbeta and 13 Jbeta primers. The authors' processing: A later analysis tallied tens of millions of unique TCR beta chains, around 11 million of them shared. TCRdb's table, derived via immunoSEQ multiplex PCR, lists solely in-frame clones and lacks some. The DNA gave D and trimming, while V, J and clone size come from that table. In the table there are approximately 130,000 clones, about 80% of which are singletons. Concerning this clone: Antigen specificity is unknown.

Sequencing input: PBMCs. The source of this sequence is a woman between 35 and 50 years old in good health and CMV-seronegative. This chain links TRBV19 with TRBJ2-3; a possible D gene is TRBD2 (6 bases). This chain's CDR3 is CASSMRGLNTDTQYF. In DNA, the CDR3 is TGTGCCAGTAGTATGCGGGGACTGAACACAGATACGCAGTATTTT.